The 9 T cell receptor beta chains listed next were all sequenced from one sample in a study of OX40 agonist ivuxolimab in advanced cancers. The protocol was immunoSEQ multiplex PCR, while the TCRdb copy is restricted to in-frame clones and leaves out a portion. The sample records some 130,000 clones, 90% being singletons. Sequenced material: CD4+ or CD8+ T cells sorted from blood, taken in a trial of the OX40 agonist ivuxolimab. The receptors originated from an adult with an advanced solid tumor such as melanoma, head and neck, liver or kidney cancer.

V and J are TRBV6-6 and TRBJ1-6, with TRBD1 identical over 9 bases. This CDR3 comprises 14 residues. After removal of 6 bases from V and 9 bases from J, the junction contained 6 bases not matched to a gene. CDR1 MNHNY and CDR2 SVGAGI come from the germline V gene (reference sequence). CDR3: CASSPPGQGSPLHF. The DNA for the CDR3 is TGTGCCAGCAGCCCACCGGGACAGGGTTCACCCCTCCACTTT.

This rearrangement joins TRBV10-3 to TRBJ1-1; D is perhaps TRBD1 (6 bases). Germline CDR1 reads ENHRY; CDR2 reads SYGVKD. The CDR3 runs to 12 residues. V shed 7 bases and J shed 8 bases, with 14 bases lying between them. The CDR3 sequence is CAITTGTSEAFF. CDR3 bases: TGTGCCATCACCACGGGGACATCCGAAGCTTTCTTT.

The rearrangement joins TRBV25-1 to TRBJ1-1, with D maybe TRBD1 (5 bases). With 2 bases removed from V and 4 bases from J, the gap between germline ends came to 14 bases. The germline V gene encodes CDR1 MGHDK and CDR2 SYGVNS. This CDR3 region has 15 residues. The CDR3 coding sequence is TGTGCCAGCAGTGAACGCCTGGGGGTGGGCACTGAAGCTTTCTTT. Amino acids: CASSERLGVGTEAFF.

CDR3 sequence: CARGPAGILGNTIYF. DNA for the CDR3: TGTGCCCGGGGTCCCGCAGGGATACTTGGAAACACCATATATTTT. The chain uses TRBV30 and TRBJ1-3, with D possibly being TRBD1 (5 bases). CDR3 length: 15 residues. Germline V CDR1 and CDR2: GTSNPN, SVGIG (reference sequence). Trimming left V 8 bases short and J 3 bases short, with 20 bases between.

The table lists this clone with a few counts. The rearrangement uses TRBV7-8 and TRBJ1-1; D is unresolved. Per the germline V gene, CDR1 is SGHVS and CDR2 is FQNEAQ. The CDR3 contains 13 residues. V dropped 3 bases and J dropped 4 bases, with 9 bases sitting between them. The CDR3: CASSLFWGTEAFF. CDR3 bases: TGTGCCAGCAGCTTGTTTTGGGGCACTGAAGCTTTCTTT.

The V and J genes are TRBV18 and TRBJ2-5; D is possibly TRBD1 (5 bases). The V gene lost 3 bases and the J gene lost 5 bases, with 10 bases spanning the gap. This CDR3 is 13 amino acids long. Germline assignment: CDR1 KGHSH and CDR2 LQKENI. For the CDR3, the DNA is TGTGCCAGCTCACCGGGGCCCGTGGAGACCCAGTACTTC. It yields the protein CASSPGPVETQYF.

This clone was counted a single time. The sample has other DNA sequences that encode this CDR3 too. The chain recombines TRBV5-1 with TRBJ1-1; D gene uncertain. Germline CDR1 reads SGHRS; CDR2 reads YFSETQ. V was shortened by 1 base and J by 0 bases, with 7 bases between the two germline ends. CDR3 length: 14 amino acids. The CDR3, as DNA: TGCGCCAGCAGCTTGCTGGGTATGAACACTGAAGCTTTCTTT. Translation: CASSLLGMNTEAFF.

V usage is TRBV5-1 and J usage is TRBJ2-1; 12 nucleotides match TRBD2. CDR1 and CDR2 from the germline V gene are SGHRS and YFSETQ. The CDR3 extends over 15 amino acids. The V and J ends lost 0 bases and 8 bases, in that order; junction bases with no gene match: 3. CDR3 in amino acids: CASSLVTSGSHEQFF. CDR3 coding DNA: TGCGCCAGCAGCTTGGTGACTAGCGGGAGCCATGAGCAGTTCTTC. Supplemented by reference TRBV5-1 and TRBJ2-1, the full variable domain reads KAGVTQTPRYLIKTRGQQVTLSCSPISGHRSVSWYQQTPGQGLQFLFEYFSETQRNKGNFPGRFSGRQFSNSRSEMNVSTLELGDSALYLCASSLVTSGSHEQFFGPGTRLTVL.

V is TRBV5-6 and J is TRBJ2-6; D remains ambiguous. This CDR3 region has 16 residues. V dropped 2 bases and J dropped 0 bases, with 9 bases sitting between them. Germline CDR1 reads SGHDT; CDR2 reads YYEEEE. In DNA, the CDR3 is TGTGCCAGCAGCTTTTTAGGAAGCTCTGGGGCCAACGTCCTGACTTTC. It specifies CASSFLGSSGANVLTF.